Following are 31 T cell receptor beta chains from one sample sequenced in a study of glioma-infiltrating T cells. TCR alpha and beta CDR3 regions were amplified from RNA using iRepertoire nested multiplex PCR. TCRdb reprocessed the multiplex PCR reads with MiXCR, giving one entry per CDR3 protein. The top ten hold approximately 16% of the sample, which has 100,000 to 150,000 distinct CDR3 sequences, roughly 20% seen once. Sequences were obtained from glioma tissue, nonneoplastic brain tissue, or PBMCs (not recorded which). The receptors here all came from a human donor with low-grade glioma or glioblastoma, undergoing nonglioma brain surgery, or in good health (not recorded which).

The genes are TRBV19 and TRBJ2-1; 11 nucleotides line up with TRBD2. The CDR3 totals 16 residues. V was clipped by 10 bases and J by 9 bases; unmatched bases: 17. Germline lookup yields CDR1 LNHDA and CDR2 SQIVND (reference sequence). The CDR3: CATLSRVAGGHGEQFF. The CDR3 bases are TGTGCCACCTTATCCCGGGTAGCGGGAGGGCATGGTGAGCAGTTCTTC.

With regard to this clonotype: This clone may be a read error of a much larger clone one base away. The chain couples TRBV3-1 to TRBJ1-1; no reliable D call. This CDR3 comprises 13 residues. The germline CDR1 and CDR2 sequences are LGHDT and YNNKEL (reference sequence). The CDR3 region is CASIQTENTEAFF. CDR3 DNA: TGTGCCAGCATCCAAACGGAGAACACTGAAGCTTTCTTT.

The V gene is TRBV5-8, the J gene TRBJ2-7; TRBD1 matches 7 bases. Germline values: CDR1 SGHTS, CDR2 YDEGEE. V lost 1 base, J lost 0 bases, and 7 bases stayed unmatched. This CDR3 comprises 16 residues. CDR3 loop: CASSLQDRIFSYEQYF. In DNA form, the CDR3 reads TGTGCCAGCAGCTTGCAGGACAGGATTTTCTCCTACGAGCAGTACTTC.

A word on this clonotype: Just one base apart from a much larger clone, this may be a read error. J is TRBJ2-3 and V is TRBV7-3; D call uncertain. The ends were cut back, 8 bases at V and 5 bases at J, with 17 bases in the middle. The CDR3 covers 14 residues. Per germline, CDR1 SGHTA and CDR2 FQGTGA. Here the CDR3 reads CASAKDSPQDTQYF. CDR3 DNA sequence: TGTGCCAGCGCGAAGGATAGCCCGCAAGATACGCAGTATTTT. Full variable domain (outside the CDR3, taken from reference TRBV7-3 and TRBJ2-3): GAGVSQTPSNKVTEKGKYVELRCDPISGHTALYWYRQSLGQGPEFLIYFQGTGAADDSGLPNDRFFAVRPEGSVSTLKIQRTERGDSAVYLCASAKDSPQDTQYFGPGTRLTVL.

Notes on this clonotype: In this CDR3 the conserved last residue, phenylalanine or tryptophan, is missing, so a read error is likely. The rearrangement joins TRBV7-8 to TRBJ2-5, with 7 positions matching TRBD1. This CDR3 contains 15 residues. Germline CDR1 reads SGHVS; CDR2 reads FQNEAQ. For the CDR3, the DNA is TGTGCCAGCAGTCAAGGGGACAGCCCCCAAGGGACCCAGTACTCC. Protein sequence: CASSQGDSPQGTQYS.

This clonotype was detected many times. The chain employs TRBV25-1 and TRBJ2-1; tentative D call: TRBD1 (6 bases). Looked up from germline, CDR1 is MGHDK and CDR2 is SYGVNS. The CDR3 runs to 13 residues. Trimming took 7 bases from V and 7 from J, leaving 14 bases between them. The CDR3 coding sequence is TGTGCCAGCATTTCCGACAGGTTGAATGAGCAGTTCTTC. This sequence encodes CASISDRLNEQFF.

For this clonotype: A much larger clone differs from this one at a single base, so this may be a read error. The chain couples TRBV4-1 to TRBJ2-3, with TRBD2 identical over 7 bases. Per the germline V gene, CDR1 is MGHRA and CDR2 is YSYEKL. The CDR3 totals 15 residues. This CDR3 reads CSSSQVGGGTDTQYF. CDR3 nucleotide sequence: TGCTCCAGCAGCCAAGTGGGCGGGGGAACAGATACGCAGTATTTT.

This clonotype has at least ten counts. This chain connects TRBV14 to TRBJ2-1; TRBD2 aligns across 13 bases. The junction had 3 bases not matched to a gene; V was cut back by 1 base and J by 6 bases. CDR1 is SGHDN, CDR2 FVKESK, per germline. The CDR3 covers 16 residues. CDR3 DNA: TGTGCCAGCAGCCAAGTGCGACTAGCGGGAGGCAATGAGCAGTTCTTC. Translated: CASSQVRLAGGNEQFF. Variable domain in full (rest from reference TRBV14 and TRBJ2-1): EAGVTQFPSHSVIEKGQTVTLRCDPISGHDNLYWYRRVMGKEIKFLLHFVKESKQDESGMPNNRFLAERTGGTYSTLKVQPAELEDSGVYFCASSQVRLAGGNEQFFGPGTRLTVL.

This clonotype has just a few counts. This rearrangement joins TRBV7-2 to TRBJ1-1; TRBD1 aligns across 8 bases. The J segment lost 3 bases and the V segment lost 5 bases, leaving 8 bases of the junction unmatched. The CDR3 is 15 residues long. Germline CDR1 is SGHTA and CDR2 is FQGNSA. This chain's CDR3 is CASSGLRGHYTEAFF. The CDR3 DNA sequence: TGTGCCAGCAGCGGGCTCAGGGGGCATTACACTGAAGCTTTCTTT.

At least ten counts were recorded for this clonotype. V is TRBV4-1 and J is TRBJ1-1; TRBD1 matches 7 bases. The CDR3 extends over 14 amino acids. V was clipped by 4 bases and J by 5 bases; unmatched bases: 7. Germline lookup yields CDR1 MGHRA and CDR2 YSYEKL. Here the CDR3 reads CASSPRGRGTEAFF. CDR3 DNA sequence: TGCGCCAGCAGCCCGAGGGGGCGAGGTACTGAAGCTTTCTTT.

Turning to this clonotype: A clone one base away is much larger, so this may be a read error. The V and J genes are TRBV20-1 and TRBJ2-7; possibly TRBD2 for D (6 bases). CDR1 and CDR2 (germline): DFQATT, SNEGSKA (reference sequence). The CDR3 is made up of 12 amino acids. The CDR3 reads CSAPTSSCEQYF. CDR3 in DNA: TGCAGTGCTCCGACTAGTTCCTGCGAGCAGTACTTC.

V usage is TRBV3-1 and J usage is TRBJ2-5, with D perhaps matching TRBD2 (6 bases). Between the trimmed V and J ends, which lost 3 bases and 2 bases, there was a span of 10 bases. The germline gives CDR1 LGHDT, CDR2 YNNKEL (reference sequence). This CDR3 has 14 amino acids. CDR3 sequence: CASSHLAVQETQYF. The CDR3 nucleotides are TGTGCCAGCAGCCACTTAGCGGTACAAGAGACCCAGTACTTC.

Notes on this clonotype: This may arise from a read error, as a much more abundant clone is one base away. The chain has TRBV28 and TRBJ1-5, with D possibly TRBD1 on 6 matching bases. The CDR3 runs to 12 residues. Germline V gives CDR1 MDHEN, CDR2 SYDVKM. Trimming took 9 bases from V and 4 from J, leaving 10 bases between them. Here the CDR3 reads CARIQGNQPQHF. CDR3 DNA: TGTGCCAGAATCCAGGGGAATCAGCCCCAGCATTTT.

This clonotype was counted ten times or more. The rearrangement joins TRBV6-2 or TRBV6-3 to TRBJ2-1; D is possibly TRBD2 (5 bases). Germline V lookup: CDR1 MNHEY, CDR2 SVGEGT. This CDR3 has 13 amino acids. The germline V and J ends were trimmed by 2 bases and 11 bases, with 13 bases remaining between them. The CDR3 sequence: CASSYNPGLQQFF. CDR3 nucleotides: TGTGCCAGCAGTTACAATCCAGGACTTCAGCAGTTCTTC.

This clonotype was counted many times. This chain joins TRBV5-1 and TRBJ2-5; D is unclear. CDR3 length: 13 residues. Germline CDR1 reads SGHRS; CDR2 reads YFSETQ. With 0 bases removed from V and 4 bases from J, the gap between germline ends came to 7 bases. The CDR3 loop is CASSLATTETQYF. DNA for the CDR3: TGCGCCAGCAGCTTGGCCACTACAGAGACCCAGTACTTC.

This clonotype occurred a few times. The chain carries TRBV19 and TRBJ2-5; weak D call: TRBD2 (6 bases). Deletions cut 3 bases from V and 5 bases from J, with 13 bases between. CDR3 length: 14 amino acids. Germline V gene lookup returns CDR1 LNHDA and CDR2 SQIVND (reference sequence). CDR3: CASSIRLEGETQYF. The CDR3 DNA follows: TGTGCCAGTAGTATTAGACTAGAAGGCGAGACCCAGTACTTC.

This clonotype was detected only a few times. The CDR3 reads CASSLHPQGDEQFF. The CDR3 DNA is TGTGCCAGCAGCTTGCATCCCCAGGGCGATGAGCAGTTCTTC. The chain uses TRBV5-5 and TRBJ2-1; tentatively, D is TRBD1 (5 bases). The CDR3 extends over 14 amino acids. V lost 1 base to trimming and J lost 8 bases, with 13 bases between them. CDR1 is SGHKS, CDR2 YYEKEE, per germline (reference sequence). Together with reference TRBV5-5 and TRBJ2-1, the CDR3 gives the full variable domain: DAGVTQSPTHLIKTRGQQVTLRCSPISGHKSVSWYQQVLGQGPQFIFQYYEKEERGRGNFPDRFSARQFPNYSSELNVNALLLGDSALYLCASSLHPQGDEQFFGPGTRLTVL.

The table lists this clonotype with many counts. The V gene is TRBV6-1, the J gene TRBJ2-3, with D tentatively TRBD2 (5 bases). Germline CDR1 and CDR2: MNHNS and SASEGT. Trimming removed 11 bases at V and 4 bases at J, with 19 bases between. The CDR3 consists of 14 residues. DNA of the CDR3: TGTGCCTCACGAGGAGGTTTGGGCCCAGATACGCAGTATTTT. It translates to CASRGGLGPDTQYF.

This clonotype was seen ten or more times. The chain has TRBV15 and TRBJ2-7; 10 positions agree with TRBD1. After removal of 9 bases from V and 2 bases from J, the junction contained 7 bases not matched to a gene. CDR3 size: 14 residues. Germline V gene data show CDR1 as LNHNV and CDR2 as YYDKDF (reference sequence). In DNA, the CDR3 is TGTGCCACAACCCGGGACAGGGGCCCCTACGAGCAGTACTTC. It translates to CATTRDRGPYEQYF.

The chain uses TRBV5-4 and TRBJ2-1; no definite D call. In germline, CDR1 is SGHNT, CDR2 YYREEE (reference sequence). The CDR3 is made up of 11 amino acids. Trimming removed 4 bases from V and 10 bases from J, with 9 bases in between. This CDR3 reads CASSAYGEQFF. The DNA for the CDR3 is TGTGCCAGCAGCGCTTACGGCGAGCAGTTCTTC.

By share, this clonotype ranks as medium-sized. V and J are TRBV20-1 and TRBJ2-1; 10 bases fit TRBD2. The V and J ends lost 3 bases and 6 bases, in that order; junction bases with no gene match: 11. Germline V gene data show CDR1 as DFQATT and CDR2 as SNEGSKA (reference sequence). This CDR3 contains 16 residues. CDR3 DNA sequence: TGCAGTGCTAGGGGTGCTACGGGACTAGCGACCAATGAGCAGTTCTTC. Residues: CSARGATGLATNEQFF.

The chain joins TRBV10-3 to TRBJ2-1, with TRBD1 identical over 7 bases. Germline loops: CDR1 ENHRY, CDR2 SYGVKD. The CDR3 runs 15 residues. The J segment lost 3 bases and the V segment lost 4 bases, leaving 6 bases of the junction unmatched. This chain's CDR3 is CAISGSRDSYNEQFF. The CDR3 DNA sequence: TGTGCCATCAGTGGCTCTAGGGACAGCTACAATGAGCAGTTCTTC.

This clonotype occurred many times. This chain links TRBV15 with TRBJ1-2; D is possibly TRBD1 (5 bases). CDR3 length: 16 amino acids. The V gene lost 2 bases and the J gene lost 5 bases, with 18 bases spanning the gap. The germline gives CDR1 LNHNV, CDR2 YYDKDF (reference sequence). CDR3: CATSRKVERRGYGYTF. In nucleotides, the CDR3 is TGTGCCACCAGCAGAAAGGTCGAGAGGAGGGGATATGGCTACACCTTC. Drawing the rest from reference TRBV15 and TRBJ1-2, the complete variable domain is DAMVIQNPRYQVTQFGKPVTLSCSQTLNHNVMYWYQQKSSQAPKLLFHYYDKDFNNEADTPDNFQSRRPNTSFCFLDIRSPGLGDTAMYLCATSRKVERRGYGYTFGSGTRLTVV.

A few counts support this clonotype. The rearrangement uses TRBV7-2 and TRBJ2-3; TRBD2 matches 14 bases. The V gene's germline CDR1 is SGHTA and CDR2 FQGNSA. V shed 5 bases and J 0 bases; nucleotides not matched to a gene: 13. This CDR3 has 20 residues. CDR3 DNA: TGTGCCAGCAGCGGGCCGGGACTAGCGGGAGTACCACCGAGCACAGATACGCAGTATTTT. It encodes CASSGPGLAGVPPSTDTQYF.

This clonotype appeared a few times. CDR3: CASSYRGVIRNTGELFF. The CDR3 nucleotides read TGCGCCAGCAGCTACAGGGGGGTCATACGGAACACCGGGGAGCTGTTTTTT. The J gene is TRBJ2-2, the V gene TRBV4-3, with 8 nucleotides matching TRBD1. This CDR3 has 17 residues. Trimming took 5 bases from V and 1 from J; bases not matched to a gene: 9. Germline values: CDR1 LGHNA, CDR2 YSLEER.

This clonotype appeared many times. The chain is built from TRBV15 and TRBJ1-5, with a tentative D call TRBD1 (5 bases). V was trimmed by 0 bases and J by 5 bases, leaving 14 bases between them. Germline CDR1 reads LNHNV; CDR2 reads YYDKDF (reference sequence). The CDR3 sequence is 16 residues long. As DNA, the CDR3 is TGTGCCACCAGCAGAGATTTCAAAGGGGCCCATCAGCCCCAGCATTTT. This gives the protein CATSRDFKGAHQPQHF.

The rearrangement uses TRBV9 and TRBJ1-1; TRBD1 agrees at 7 bases. Trimming took 4 bases from V and 0 from J; bases not matched to a gene: 15. Germline loops: CDR1 SGDLS, CDR2 YYNGEE. The length of the CDR3 is 18 residues. Written as DNA, the CDR3 is TGTGCCAGCAGCCCTCAGTTCCGGGACAGCTACATGAACACTGAAGCTTTCTTT. Its translation: CASSPQFRDSYMNTEAFF.

This clonotype was counted ten times or more. The rearrangement joins TRBV7-2 to TRBJ2-2, with D possibly matching TRBD2 (7 bases). The CDR3 runs to 16 residues. Trimming took 2 bases from V and 4 from J, leaving 14 bases between them. Germline V gene lookup returns CDR1 SGHTA and CDR2 FQGNSA. CDR3 in DNA: TGTGCCAGCAGCTTATTGGTGGGAGGGGGCACCGGGGAGCTGTTTTTT. Its translation is CASSLLVGGGTGELFF.

This clonotype was observed many times. CDR3 nucleotides: TGTGCCAGCAGTTACTCGATTGGGGGAGGCTACACCTTC. Its translation: CASSYSIGGGYTF. The chain uses TRBV6-6 and TRBJ1-2; tentatively, D is TRBD1 (5 bases). CDR1 is MNHNY, CDR2 SVGAGI, per germline (reference sequence). CDR3 size: 13 residues. V lost 0 bases and J lost 8, with 10 bases in between.

The chain carries TRBV7-9 and TRBJ2-1, with 13 bases that match TRBD2. Per germline, CDR1 SEHNR and CDR2 FQNEAQ (reference sequence). The junction had 2 bases not matched to a gene; V was cut back by 3 bases and J by 6 bases. This CDR3 is 15 amino acids long. The CDR3 loop reads CASSFGTSGANEQFF. As DNA, the CDR3 is TGTGCCAGCAGCTTCGGGACTAGCGGGGCCAATGAGCAGTTCTTC.

This clonotype has a single count. This may come from a read error, since a much larger clone is one base off. The rearrangement joins TRBV20-1 to TRBJ2-4; 9 bases line up with TRBD2. In germline, CDR1 is DFQATT, CDR2 SNEGSKA (reference sequence). Unmatched junction bases numbered 15, after V lost 3 bases and J lost 9 bases. The CDR3 has 16 residues. This CDR3 reads CSARPLASGNRSIQYF. Here the CDR3 DNA reads TGCAGTGCTAGGCCCCTCGCTAGCGGGAACCGAAGCATTCAGTACTTC.